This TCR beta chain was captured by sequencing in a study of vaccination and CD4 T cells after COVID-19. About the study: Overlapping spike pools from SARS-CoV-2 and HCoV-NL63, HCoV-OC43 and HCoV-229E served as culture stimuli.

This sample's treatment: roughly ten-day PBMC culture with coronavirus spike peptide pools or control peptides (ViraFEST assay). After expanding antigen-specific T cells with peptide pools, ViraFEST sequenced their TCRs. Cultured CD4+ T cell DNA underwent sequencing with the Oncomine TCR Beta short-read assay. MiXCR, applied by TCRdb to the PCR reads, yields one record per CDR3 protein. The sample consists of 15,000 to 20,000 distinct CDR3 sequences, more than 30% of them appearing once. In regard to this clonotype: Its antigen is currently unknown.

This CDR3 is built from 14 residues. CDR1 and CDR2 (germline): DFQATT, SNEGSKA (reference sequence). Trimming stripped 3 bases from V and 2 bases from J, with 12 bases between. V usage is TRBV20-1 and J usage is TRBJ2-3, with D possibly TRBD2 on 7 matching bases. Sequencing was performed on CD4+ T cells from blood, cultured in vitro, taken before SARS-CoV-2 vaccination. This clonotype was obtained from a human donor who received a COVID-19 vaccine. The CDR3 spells CSASRGGTTDTQYF. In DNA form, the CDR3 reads TGCAGTGCTAGTAGGGGGGGCACCACAGATACGCAGTATTTT.